These T cell receptor beta chains were read from a single sample in a study of cytomegalovirus exposure and HLA in healthy donors. Sequencing used immunoSEQ multiplex PCR; TCRdb keeps in-frame clones, though not all of them. This table holds 180,000 or so clones, about 89% found once. Sequenced: PBMCs. The receptors were sampled from a young man in good health and CMV-seropositive. Each CDR3 is given with its conserved first and last residue. The D gene is left open where the match is weak. Only some rows state a clone size, as once, few, many or a class for expanded clones.

j_gene	len	v_gene	d_gene	abundance	CDR3nt	CDR3aa
TRBJ2-5	13	TRBV27	TRBD2	.	TGTGCCAGCAGTTGGCGGGAGCAAGAGACCCAGTACTTC	CASSWREQETQYF
TRBJ2-7	16	TRBV18	.	once	TGTGCCAGCTCACCACCAGACAGACCCCAATCCTACGAGCAGTACTTC	CASSPPDRPQSYEQYF
TRBJ2-7	15	TRBV5-1	.	few	TGCGCCAGCAGCTTAGGCCTCGGCGGCTCCTACGAGCAGTACTTC	CASSLGLGGSYEQYF
TRBJ1-2	16	TRBV4-2	.	.	TGTGCCAGCAGCCAACGGGCCGGGACCGAGGCGTCGGGCTACACCTTC	CASSQRAGTEASGYTF
TRBJ1-1	13	TRBV2	.	.	TGTGCCAGCAGTGACACAGCAGATTTTGAAGCTTTCTTT	CASSDTADFEAFF
TRBJ1-1	15	TRBV29-1	.	once	TGCAGCGTTGAAGTTTGGGGAGGGAGAAACACTGAAGCTTTCTTT	CSVEVWGGRNTEAFF
TRBJ2-3	17	TRBV28	.	.	TGTGCCAGCAGTTTACAAGCCTGGCAGGTTAGCACAGATACGCAGTATTTT	CASSLQAWQVSTDTQYF
TRBJ1-2	13	TRBV6-5	.	.	TGTGCCAGCACCCCGGGGGGGGCGTATGGCTACACCTTC	CASTPGGAYGYTF
TRBJ1-1	17	TRBV29-1	TRBD1	once	TGCAGCGTTGAAACGGGGACAGGAGGATCCCCTCGGACTGAAGCTTTCTTT	CSVETGTGGSPRTEAFF
TRBJ2-7	12	TRBV11-2	.	.	TGTGCCAGCAGCTTACCCAGCTACGAGCAGTACTTC	CASSLPSYEQYF
TRBJ1-2	18	TRBV6-1	TRBD1	once	TGTGCCAGCAGTGAGGGGGGACAGGGCATCTCCCGGAACTATGGCTACACCTTC	CASSEGGQGISRNYGYTF
TRBJ1-1	15	TRBV5-1	.	.	TGCGCCAGCAGCTTGGCTGGGGACGGGGTTACTGAAGCTTTCTTT	CASSLAGDGVTEAFF
TRBJ1-6	13	TRBV7-3	TRBD1	once	TGTGCCAGCAGCTCACAGGGGGCCGGGACCCTCCACTTT	CASSSQGAGTLHF
TRBJ1-6	13	TRBV2	.	few	TGTGCCAGCACCGCCCCGAATAATTCACCCCTCCACTTT	CASTAPNNSPLHF
TRBJ2-4	16	TRBV9	.	.	TGTGCCAGCACCCGAGGACAGTCCCTAGCCAAAAACATTCAGTACTTC	CASTRGQSLAKNIQYF
TRBJ1-2	13	TRBV7-2	.	many	TGTGCCAGCAGCTTAGGGGGGGCGGATGGCTACACCTTC	CASSLGGADGYTF
TRBJ1-5	13	TRBV6-5	.	.	TGTGCCAGCAATCGGGACCCCAATCAGCCCCAGCATTTT	CASNRDPNQPQHF
TRBJ2-1	15	TRBV7-9	.	.	TGTGCCAGCAGCTTAGTCAGGGGCGGGATGGATGAGCAGTTCTTC	CASSLVRGGMDEQFF
TRBJ2-3	16	TRBV28	.	.	TGTGCCAGCAGTTTATCTTGGCAGATTAGCACAGATACGCAGTATTTT	CASSLSWQISTDTQYF
TRBJ1-1	14	TRBV5-4	.	few	TGTGCCAGCAGCTTGGCGAGGGTCAACGCTGAAGCTTTCTTT	CASSLARVNAEAFF
TRBJ1-1	13	TRBV30	TRBD1	.	TGTGCCTGGAGGAGACAGGGGAACACTGAAGCTTTCTTT	CAWRRQGNTEAFF
TRBJ1-2	18	TRBV7-2	TRBD1	.	TGTGCCAGCAGCTCGTCCCGGGACAGGGGAAGCTGGAACTATGGCTACACCTTC	CASSSSRDRGSWNYGYTF
TRBJ2-3	12	TRBV28	.	.	TGTGCCAGCAGTTTCCCCCCAGATACGCAGTATTTT	CASSFPPDTQYF
TRBJ1-5	11	TRBV6-6	TRBD1	few	TGTGCCAGCCGACAGGGGGGAGAACAGCATTTT	CASRQGGEQHF
TRBJ2-1	15	TRBV27	.	.	TGTGCCAGCAATAGGGGTGGTACCTACTCCAATGAGCAGTTCTTC	CASNRGGTYSNEQFF
TRBJ1-5	15	TRBV5-1	TRBD1	.	TGCGCCAGCAGCTTGGGACAGGGGAATCATCAGCCCCAGCATTTT	CASSLGQGNHQPQHF
TRBJ1-1	14	TRBV5-4	.	.	TGTGCCAGCAGTTTTCTAGTCGGGCCCACTGAAGCTTTCTTT	CASSFLVGPTEAFF
TRBJ2-7	15	TRBV9	TRBD2	.	TGTGCCAGCAGGGTAGGACTAGCGGAGGTCGACGAGCAGTACTTC	CASRVGLAEVDEQYF